This T cell receptor (beta chain) appears in the sequencing data of a study of blood T cell repertoires in COVID-19. Authors' methods: How many nucleated cells were present was estimated from reference gene primer amplification. Only in-frame clones appear in the TCRdb table, and some are missing; sequencing was by immunoSEQ multiplex PCR. V and J calls and clone size come straight from that table; D and trimming were deduced from the DNA. The table has 86,000 or so clones, around 91% seen once. Germline lookup yields CDR1 ENHRY and CDR2 SYGVKD. With 4 bases clipped from V and 4 bases from J, the junction kept 7 bases outside the gene matches. This CDR3 is built from 15 residues.

This receptor was identified in a woman in her forties or fifties in a cohort sampled during active COVID-19. Input material: peripheral blood. This chain links TRBV10-3 with TRBJ2-1; TRBD1 agrees at 7 bases. CDR3 region: CAISGIQGSYNEQFF. CDR3 in DNA: TGTGCCATCAGTGGAATACAGGGGAGTTACAATGAGCAGTTCTTC.